Presented here are 13 T cell receptor beta chains from one specimen sequenced in a study of T cell responses to AZD1222 COVID-19 vaccine. The assay was immunoSEQ multiplex PCR, and TCRdb's table has in-frame clones only and misses some. The sample has some 150,000 clones, 80% to 95% seen once. This specimen consisted of peripheral blood, obtained 28 days after the second AZD1222 dose. These receptors all stem from an adult who received the AZD1222 COVID-19 vaccine.

This sequence joins TRBV6-5 and TRBJ2-7, with D possibly being TRBD1 or TRBD2 (5 bases each). The germline V and J ends were trimmed by 2 bases and 0 bases, with 11 bases remaining between them. CDR1 MNHEY and CDR2 SVGAGI come from the germline V gene. The CDR3 totals 15 residues. The CDR3 protein is CASSYGEGHSYEQYF. CDR3 bases: TGTGCCAGCAGTTACGGAGAGGGGCACTCCTACGAGCAGTACTTC.

This CDR3 reads CASSESETSSYEQYF. The CDR3 bases are TGCGCCAGCAGTGAGTCGGAGACTAGCAGCTACGAGCAGTACTTC. The chain couples TRBV10-1 to TRBJ2-7; 7 bases agree with TRBD2. The CDR3 covers 15 residues. Losses at the gene ends were 0 bases for V and 3 bases for J; bases not matched to a gene: 5. The V gene's germline CDR1 is WNHNN and CDR2 SYGVQD (reference sequence).

The chain employs TRBV9 and TRBJ1-2, with a weak D call TRBD1 (5 bases). Germline values: CDR1 SGDLS, CDR2 YYNGEE. This CDR3 comprises 14 residues. V shed 0 bases and J shed 4 bases, with 10 bases lying between them. This CDR3 reads CASSVGGDGYGYTF. The CDR3 DNA reads as TGTGCCAGCAGCGTAGGGGGGGACGGCTATGGCTACACCTTC.

The genes are TRBV2 and TRBJ2-5, with 9 positions matching TRBD2. Germline V gene data show CDR1 as SNHLY and CDR2 as FYNNEI. The trim removed 1 base at V and 2 bases at J, leaving 5 bases unmatched. CDR3 length equals 16 residues. CDR3 sequence (DNA): TGTGCCAGCAGTGAAGGACGGCTAGCGGGGCAAGAGACCCAGTACTTC. Residues: CASSEGRLAGQETQYF. Full variable domain (outside the CDR3, taken from reference TRBV2 and TRBJ2-5): EPEVTQTPSHQVTQMGQEVILRCVPISNHLYFYWYRQILGQKVEFLVSFYNNEISEKSEIFDDQFSVERPDGSNFTLKIRSTKLEDSAMYFCASSEGRLAGQETQYFGPGTRLLVL.

V usage is TRBV20-1 and J usage is TRBJ2-7, with D perhaps matching TRBD1 (5 bases). Trimming removed 3 bases at V and 6 bases at J, with 15 bases between. This CDR3 has 13 residues. Per germline, CDR1 DFQATT and CDR2 SNEGSKA (reference sequence). The CDR3 DNA is TGCAGTGCTAGTCCTCATTCAAGGGGCGAGCAGTACTTC. It codes for CSASPHSRGEQYF.

J is TRBJ1-1 and V is TRBV19, with D maybe TRBD1 (5 bases). Germline V lookup: CDR1 LNHDA, CDR2 SQIVND (reference sequence). V shed 4 bases and J shed 6 bases, with 12 bases lying between them. CDR3 length: 13 residues. The CDR3 DNA reads as TGTGCCAGTAGTACCGGGACGGCAGCTGAAGCTTTCTTT. It translates to CASSTGTAAEAFF.

This chain joins TRBV6-5 and TRBJ1-4; TRBD1 aligns across 7 bases. The CDR3 loop spans 13 amino acids. From germline, CDR1 is MNHEY and CDR2 SVGAGI. Germline trimming cut 6 bases from V and 8 bases from J; bases unmatched to any gene: 6. CDR3 loop: CASRWQGDEKLFF. The CDR3 coding sequence is TGTGCCAGCAGGTGGCAGGGGGACGAAAAACTGTTTTTT.

The chain joins TRBV14 to TRBJ2-3; TRBD1 agrees at 8 bases. This CDR3 contains 13 residues. J lost 7 bases, V lost 8 bases, and 8 bases had no gene match. The germline V gene has CDR1 SGHDN and CDR2 FVKESK. This CDR3 reads CASSTGGPNTQYF. CDR3 nucleotides: TGTGCCAGCTCCACAGGGGGTCCCAATACGCAGTATTTT.

This chain uses TRBV2 with TRBJ2-7; D may be TRBD1 or TRBD2 (5 bases each). This CDR3 is 12 amino acids long. V was shortened by 11 bases and J by 2 bases, with 13 bases between the two germline ends. Germline V gives CDR1 SNHLY, CDR2 FYNNEI. The CDR3 coding sequence is TGTGCCTCTACCAGGGAGACCTACGAGCAGTACTTC. This sequence encodes CASTRETYEQYF.

This chain joins TRBV27 and TRBJ1-5; 11 nucleotides align to TRBD1. Unmatched junction bases numbered 10, after V lost 5 bases and J lost 7 bases. Germline CDR1 reads MNHEY; CDR2 reads SMNVEV (reference sequence). This CDR3 has 16 amino acids. The CDR3 coding sequence is TGTGCCAGCAGTCCAGGGACAGGGGGTGTAGGGCAGCCCCAGCATTTT. Encoded protein: CASSPGTGGVGQPQHF.

The chain couples TRBV9 to TRBJ1-2; 9 nucleotides line up with TRBD1. Losses at the gene ends were 4 bases for V and 3 bases for J; bases not matched to a gene: 7. The germline V gene encodes CDR1 SGDLS and CDR2 YYNGEE. The CDR3 runs to 15 residues. As DNA, the CDR3 is TGTGCCAGCAGCTTCCGGGACAGGGTGGACTATGGCTACACCTTC. Translation: CASSFRDRVDYGYTF.

The chain has TRBV6-6 and TRBJ1-5, with D possibly being TRBD1 (5 bases). The V gene lost 6 bases and the J gene lost 9 bases, with 15 bases spanning the gap. The CDR3 consists of 13 residues. Germline V gene lookup returns CDR1 MNHNY and CDR2 SVGAGI (reference sequence). CDR3 nucleotide sequence: TGTGCCAGCAGGCAAGGGGCCCTAATGCCCCAGCATTTT. It is translated as CASRQGALMPQHF.

This rearrangement joins TRBV2 to TRBJ2-1; D is possibly TRBD2 (6 bases). The germline CDR1 and CDR2 sequences are SNHLY and FYNNEI. Trimming took off 10 bases at V and 0 bases at J, with 13 bases between the two ends. This CDR3 spans 14 amino acids. CDR3 bases: TGTGCCAACCAAGCGGGTAGCTCCTACAATGAGCAGTTCTTC. This encodes CANQAGSSYNEQFF.